The rows below give T cell receptor beta chains drawn from one sample of a study of T cell responses to AZD1222 COVID-19 vaccine. Sequencing used immunoSEQ multiplex PCR; TCRdb keeps in-frame clones, though not all of them. The sample has approximately 190,000 clones, approximately 90% seen once; the top ten hold 0.75% to 1%. Sample: peripheral blood, taken on day 0 of AZD1222 vaccination. Every receptor here comes from an adult in good health. CDR3s include the opening cysteine and the closing phenylalanine or tryptophan. Rows give clone size only sometimes, using once, few, many, or a class for an expanded clone.

size	V	length	CDR3
-	TRBV3-1/TRBV3-2	15	CASSQAPRGYTEAFF
-	TRBV29-1	13	CSVAGTGGYEQYF
-	TRBV7-2	15	CASSLGGGGSYEQYF
-	TRBV11-2	16	CASSFTARSGANVLTF
-	TRBV19	16	CASSTTGRALNQPQHF
-	TRBV27	14	CASSARGSGNTIYF
-	TRBV6-5	14	CASRMRQGPDTQYF
-	TRBV27	15	CASSRGQGWNQPQHF
-	TRBV7-8	15	CASSLLPGANYGYTF
-	TRBV4-3	14	CASSHIGRWDGYTF
-	TRBV4-3	14	CASSRDLRSGGYTF
-	TRBV11-3	13	CASSFEGYNEQFF
once	TRBV27	13	CASSPQQVNEQFF
-	TRBV6-5	12	CASTRVYNEQFF
-	TRBV6-5	15	CASKAGTSVYNEQFF
-	TRBV2	16	CASRSSGTRVSYEQYF
-	TRBV11-2	15	CASSTYSGMNTEAFF
-	TRBV3-1/TRBV3-2	14	CASSHREDGAEAFF
-	TRBV12-3/TRBV12-4	12	CASSPSDRGAFF
-	TRBV6-6	14	CASSGRTRGNTIYF
-	TRBV10-3	14	CAISEGAGIYEQYF
-	TRBV18	15	CASSPGGVGTDTQYF
once	TRBV28	12	CASSWPGNTIYF
-	TRBV6-6	13	CATSFSRGETQYF
-	TRBV5-1	15	CASSWGGADNQPQHF
-	TRBV11-2	19	CASNPRTSGTPIGQETQYF
-	TRBV3-1/TRBV3-2	12	CASSPTGAEQFF
-	TRBV12-3/TRBV12-4	12	CASSKTGGSAFF
once	TRBV5-1	14	CASSLAIRNTEAFF
-	TRBV9	20	CASSVAFPSVGRYRNYGYTF
-	TRBV28	15	CASRGWTSGQETQYF
once	TRBV29-1	14	CSVGQGAIGNIQYF
few	TRBV19	16	CASSSLRGQLQETQYF
-	TRBV6-5	13	CASSPGGVPEAFF
-	TRBV18	15	CASSPTDYSNQPQHF
-	TRBV9	16	CASSDTIAVSYNEQFF
-	TRBV6-5	16	CASSYGRGWGNTEAFF
-	TRBV6-2/TRBV6-3	18	CASSYSTWQDLAKNIQYF
-	TRBV5-1	12	CASSQDYGTQYF
-	TRBV27	15	CASSPNRGTNYGYTF
-	TRBV10-3	15	CAIGGRYGGANVLTF
-	TRBV7-9	15	CASSLNWGGQETQYF
-	TRBV6-5	13	CASSSQESYGYTF
-	TRBV5-6	16	CASSWSPRGGGNTIYF
-	TRBV18	14	CASSYQGSNSPLHF